The 21 T cell receptor beta chains in this list originate from one sample, sequenced in a study of metastatic and nonmetastatic thyroid tumors. TCRdb called clones again from the PCR reads with MiXCR. The sample contains about 69,000 clones, 12% to 15% of which appear only once. No patient had received any treatment before thyroid surgery. Specimen: blood. Source of these receptors: a male donor with papillary thyroid cancer or a benign thyroid nodule (not recorded which). Some clones in this sample may be carry-over from other donors' samples.

The chain couples TRBV6-1 to TRBJ2-7, with TRBD2 matching 8 bases. Germline assignment: CDR1 MNHNS and CDR2 SASEGT. The CDR3 extends over 15 amino acids. The CDR3 DNA follows: TGTGTCAGCAGTGAACTTAGCGGGATTTCCTACGAGCAGTACGTC. This translates into CVSSELSGISYEQYV.

This clone appeared many times. CDR3 sequence (DNA): TGTGCCAGCAGTTTTAGGACAGGGGGCTTGAACACTGAAGCTTTCTTT. Residues: CASSFRTGGLNTEAFF. V and J are TRBV12-3 or TRBV12-4 and TRBJ1-1; 11 positions match TRBD1. V was clipped by 3 bases and J by 0 bases; unmatched bases: 3. The CDR3 is 16 residues long.

This clone has more than one count but fewer than ten. Mismatch with germline at one junction end may stem from a read error. This chain uses TRBV12-3 or TRBV12-4 with TRBJ2-3; D uncertain. The CDR3 covers 14 residues. The CDR3 DNA reads TGTGCCAGCATTTTCCGGCTGTTCACAGATACACAGTATTTT. This codes for CASIFRLFTDTQYF.

This clone was recorded many times. The chain carries TRBV11-3 and TRBJ2-7, with 10 bases aligning to TRBD1. This CDR3 comprises 16 residues. The germline CDR1 and CDR2 sequences are SGHNT and YENEEA. Losses at the gene ends were 4 bases for V and 4 bases for J; bases not matched to a gene: 10. The CDR3 here is CASSSTGTGVRYEQYF. CDR3 in DNA: TGTGCCAGCAGCTCAACCGGGACAGGGGTTAGGTACGAGCAGTACTTC. Drawing the rest from reference TRBV11-3 and TRBJ2-7, the complete variable domain is EAGVVQSPRYKIIEKKQPVAFWCNPISGHNTLYWYLQNLGQGPELLIRYENEEAVDDSQLPKDRFSAERLKGVDSTLKIQPAELGDSAVYLCASSSTGTGVRYEQYFGPGTRLTVT.

The chain recombines TRBV9 with TRBJ2-7, with 7 bases lining up with TRBD2. V lost 3 bases to trimming and J lost 10 bases; unmatched junction nucleotides: 19. The CDR3 is 16 amino acids. The germline V gene has CDR1 SGDLS and CDR2 YYNGEE. This CDR3 is CASSGTWDGLVGDQYF. Written as DNA, the CDR3 is TGTGCCAGCAGCGGAACATGGGACGGACTAGTAGGCGATCAGTACTTC. Variable domain in full (rest from reference TRBV9 and TRBJ2-7): DSGVTQTPKHLITATGQRVTLRCSPRSGDLSVYWYQQSLDQGLQFLIQYYNGEERAKGNILERFSAQQFPDLHSELNLSSLELGDSALYFCASSGTWDGLVGDQYFGPGTRLTVT.

This chain connects TRBV2 to TRBJ2-3; TRBD1 agrees at 7 bases. Germline V CDR1 and CDR2: SNHLY, FYNNEI. V shed 2 bases and J 7 bases; nucleotides not matched to a gene: 12. This CDR3 is built from 16 residues. The CDR3 DNA is TGTGCCAGCAGTGAATACGCAGGGGGAATGTATAATACGCAGTATTTT. Translation: CASSEYAGGMYNTQYF.

This clone was detected many times. The chain joins TRBV25-1 to TRBJ1-3; D perhaps matches TRBD1 (5 bases). The length of the CDR3 is 15 residues. Looked up from germline, CDR1 is MGHDK and CDR2 is SYGVNS. Deletions cut 1 base from V and 4 bases from J, with 11 bases between. CDR3 protein: CASSELEQAGNTIYF. The CDR3 region has the DNA TGTGCCAGCAGTGAATTAGAACAGGCGGGAAACACCATATATTTT.

This clone has at least ten counts. The J gene is TRBJ2-3, the V gene TRBV24-1; the match to TRBD2 covers 13 bases. The CDR3 sequence is 16 residues long. J was trimmed by 5 bases and V by 4 bases; bases with no gene match: 5. Germline V gene data show CDR1 as KGHDR and CDR2 as SFDVKD. The CDR3: CATSDPGLAGVDTQYF. The CDR3 DNA is TGTGCCACCAGTGACCCAGGACTAGCGGGGGTAGATACGCAGTATTTT.

This clone occurred a few times. The rearrangement joins TRBV27 to TRBJ2-1, with TRBD2 matching over 9 bases. The CDR3 has 14 residues. The junction had 4 bases not matched to a gene; V was cut back by 7 bases and J by 3 bases. Germline CDR1 reads MNHEY; CDR2 reads SMNVEV (reference sequence). CDR3 sequence (DNA): TGTGCCAGCAAGGGACTAGCTAACTACAATGAGCAGTTCTTC. Its translation: CASKGLANYNEQFF.

In its sample, this clone was seen many times. This chain links TRBV30 with TRBJ1-6; D is uncertain. V lost 0 bases to trimming and J lost 9 bases, with 15 bases between them. This CDR3 comprises 15 residues. Germline V gives CDR1 GTSNPN, CDR2 SVGIG (reference sequence). CDR3 nucleotides: TGTGCCTGGAGTGTTGGGGTAGGGTTGGCTTCACCCCTCCACTTT. Protein product: CAWSVGVGLASPLHF.

This clone was observed a handful of times. This chain joins TRBV10-3 and TRBJ2-5, with TRBD2 matching 8 bases. After removal of 8 bases from V and 9 bases from J, the junction contained 11 bases not matched to a gene. The CDR3 totals 13 residues. The germline V gene encodes CDR1 ENHRY and CDR2 SYGVKD. The CDR3 nucleotides are TGTGCCATCGGCCCGGGACTAGAACAGGCCCAGTACTTC. Translated, it gives CAIGPGLEQAQYF.

This clone was observed a few times. At one end the junction does not follow the germline gene, possibly because of a read error. J is TRBJ2-7 and V is TRBV13; no reliable D call. The germline V gene has CDR1 PRHDT and CDR2 FYEKMQ (reference sequence). The CDR3 length is 11 residues. CDR3: CASSLGQGPIF. The DNA of the CDR3 is TGTGCCAGCAGCTTAGGACAAGGACCTATCTTC.

This clone was seen only a few times. An end of the junction does not agree with germline; a read error may underlie this. This chain joins TRBV6-5 and TRBJ2-2; D is perhaps TRBD2 (5 bases). The CDR3 runs to 17 residues. Germline CDR1 reads MNHEY; CDR2 reads SVGAGI. DNA of the CDR3: TGTGCCAGCACTACTCCCGCGCAGAGTTTGAACACCGGGGAGCTGTCTTTT. Amino acids: CASTTPAQSLNTGELSF.

This clone was counted at least ten times. This chain links TRBV19 with TRBJ1-6, with 8 bases identical to TRBD1. Germline V gene data show CDR1 as LNHDA and CDR2 as SQIVND (reference sequence). The CDR3 covers 14 residues. The V and J ends lost 8 bases and 7 bases, in that order; junction bases with no gene match: 7. In DNA form, the CDR3 reads TGTGCCAGTGGGCCCAGGGGGCGGAATTCACCCCTCCACTTT. It translates to CASGPRGRNSPLHF. Together with reference TRBV19 and TRBJ1-6, the CDR3 gives the full variable domain: DGGITQSPKYLFRKEGQNVTLSCEQNLNHDAMYWYRQDPGQGLRLIYYSQIVNDFQKGDIAEGYSVSREKKESFPLTVTSAQKNPTAFYLCASGPRGRNSPLHFGNGTRLTVT.

This clone has a count of ten or more. This chain uses TRBV9 with TRBJ1-5; D is unclear. Looked up from germline, CDR1 is SGDLS and CDR2 is YYNGEE. The CDR3 is 15 amino acids. The ends were cut back, 4 bases at V and 3 bases at J, with 14 bases in the middle. Here the CDR3 DNA reads TGTGCCAGCAGCCTTGAGGGCGCCTACAATCAGCCCCAGCATTTT. Translated: CASSLEGAYNQPQHF.

This clone was seen at least ten times. The chain recombines TRBV18 with TRBJ2-7; 7 bases agree with TRBD2. After removal of 5 bases from V and 4 bases from J, the junction contained 5 bases not matched to a gene. This CDR3 has 13 amino acids. Germline-derived CDR1 and CDR2 are KGHSH and LQKENI. The CDR3, as DNA: TGTGCCAGCTCAGGGGCGGGGGTTTACGAGCAGTACTTC. Translating gives CASSGAGVYEQYF.

This clone was counted a few times. The junction shows a germline mismatch at one end, possibly a read error. This chain uses TRBV6-1 with TRBJ2-2; TRBD2 matches 7 bases. CDR1 MNHNS and CDR2 SASEGT come from the germline V gene. CDR3 length equals 17 residues. The CDR3 sequence is CASSPTWGGLNTVELFF. DNA of the CDR3: TGTGCCAGCAGCCCTACATGGGGGGGACTTAACACCGTGGAGCTGTTTTTT.

At least ten counts were recorded for this clone. The rearrangement links TRBV30 to TRBJ2-1; no reliable D call. There are 12 residues in the CDR3. Trimming stripped 1 base from V and 3 bases from J, with 4 bases between. The germline gives CDR1 GTSNPN, CDR2 SVGIG (reference sequence). The CDR3 loop reads CAWSEDYNEQFF. CDR3 nucleotide sequence: TGTGCCTGGAGTGAAGACTACAATGAGCAGTTCTTC.

This clone was recorded many times. The rearrangement uses TRBV20-1 and TRBJ2-7; a possible D gene is TRBD2 (6 bases). This CDR3 comprises 15 residues. V lost 5 bases and J lost 4, with 21 bases in between. The V gene's germline CDR1 is DFQATT and CDR2 SNEGSKA (reference sequence). The CDR3 nucleotides read TGCAGTGCTGATCATAGCGGAGTAAGGAGGTACGAGCAGTACTTC. Protein: CSADHSGVRRYEQYF.

This clone was seen ten or more times. The V call is TRBV12-3 or TRBV12-4, the J call TRBJ2-7; D uncertain. The CDR3 spans 13 residues. V dropped 7 bases and J dropped 0 bases, with 10 bases sitting between them. In DNA, the CDR3 is TGTGCCAGCACCCGTGGGTCCTCCTACGAGCAGTACTTC. This encodes CASTRGSSYEQYF.

Judged by abundance, this clone is medium-sized (0.01 to 0.1%). This chain connects TRBV20-1 to TRBJ2-1; maybe TRBD2 (6 bases). V dropped 0 bases and J dropped 1 base, with 13 bases sitting between them. The CDR3 is 16 residues long. The germline V gene has CDR1 DFQATT and CDR2 SNEGSKA (reference sequence). CDR3 nucleotide sequence: TGCAGTGCTAGAGATTTCCGGGCGGGGTCCTACAATGAGCAGTTCTTC. It specifies CSARDFRAGSYNEQFF.